Detailed here is one T cell receptor beta chain. Its antigen is not identified. This entry is derived from a study of T-cell memory formation after mild COVID-19. Findings of the study overall: The finding that pre-infection memory included some responding clones suggested that cross-reactive memory joined. Of the contracting clones, CD4+ ones lay mainly in CM and EM, and CD8+ ones in EMRA.

The CDR3 is 17 residues long. V shed 0 bases and J shed 0 bases, with 14 bases lying between them. CDR1 and CDR2 (germline): SGHDT, YYEEEE. MiXCR was run by TCRdb on the 5' RACE reads, yielding one entry per CDR3 protein. Of 200,000 to 250,000 distinct CDR3 sequences detected, 15% appear once; the ten largest clones hold 2.1%. The V gene is TRBV5-6, the J gene TRBJ2-3, with D hard to call. The clonotype comes from an adult woman who had mild COVID-19 (a few samples of this study predate the infection). Cell type and time point are not known. Sequencing used PBMCs or a T cell subset sorted from them (not recorded which). CDR3 DNA sequence: TGTGCCAGCAGCTTGGGGTACGAAGCCTCTAGCACAGATACGCAGTATTTT. This encodes CASSLGYEASSTDTQYF.